This TCR beta chain comes out of a study of T cell repertoires in cytomegalovirus infection (dated by TCRdb to the late 2010s). General notes on the study: Alongside well-studied HLA-B-restricted epitopes, the peptide stimulations were aimed at recently identified HLA-C-restricted CMV epitopes, whose presentation resists viral immunomodulation. The HLA type of each donor mattered for the analysis, because public TCR beta signatures pointed to carriage of CMV infection along with the matching HLA type.

The sequencing machine was an Illumina HiSeq 1500. TCRdb trimmed public reads at Q25 via fastp, called clones via MiXCR and kept in-frame beta chains. Every CDR3 protein is listed once, alongside the most common genes and DNA of its rows. The sample table lists about half a million distinct CDR3 sequences, 30% to 40% of them with a count of one. The ten largest account for roughly a sixth of the sample. General conclusions and limits of the study: Cumulative frequency of public TCR beta family members discriminated carriers of CMV infection plus the relevant HLA type in this cohort and an independent roughly 350-donor cohort. The ex vivo response was dominated by HLA-C-restricted CMV-specific TCR beta clonotypes, and the single most frequent clonotype in two of eight donors was supplied by these HLA-C-restricted clonotypes.

With regard to this clonotype: Its target antigen remains unknown. No clone much larger than this one lies a single base away; base qualities are absent.

Explained via the paper, the treatment or condition label denotes: in vitro stimulation with specific CMV peptide epitopes to enrich CMV-specific T cells. The source material was cultured PBMCs, sampled from culture after CMV antigen stimulation. This clonotype originated in a human donor in good health (CMV status not recorded). Some clones in this sample may be carry-over from other donors' samples.

In nucleotide form, the sequence is TGTGCCAGCAGTTACCGACAGAATCAGCCCCAGCATTTT. Translated, this is CASSYRQNQPQHF. This receptor chain uses TRBV6-1 and TRBJ1-5; TRBD1 could be the D gene, as 5 bases match. V is reduced by 5 bases and J by 4 bases, leaving a spacing of 9 bases between them. From its cysteine to its phenylalanine, the CDR3 spans 13 amino acids. The sequence is cut down to CDR3 DNA, 39 bases in frame from base 1. The germline V gene sets CDR1 to MNHNS and CDR2 to SASEGT.